The 8 T cell receptor beta chains in this list originate from one sample, sequenced in a study of identifying expanded T cells in peripheral blood. Profiling relied on immunoSEQ multiplex PCR, and the TCRdb table lists in-frame clones only, not all of them. Seen here are about 86,000 clones, roughly 87% observed once, and the top ten hold approximately 5%. Sequencing input: blood. The receptors shown here come from a person aged 18 to 70 in good health.

This clone showed up just a few times. The genes are TRBV2 and TRBJ1-5, with 10 bases identical to TRBD1. The CDR3 loop spans 14 amino acids. CDR1 is SNHLY, CDR2 FYNNEI, per germline. The V gene end was trimmed by 6 bases and the J gene end by 10 bases; junction bases not matched to a gene: 9. The CDR3 DNA sequence: TGTGCCAGCAGCGGACAGGGGGACTATCGTCCCCAGCATTTT. The encoded protein is CASSGQGDYRPQHF. The full variable domain, completed using reference TRBV2 and TRBJ1-5, is EPEVTQTPSHQVTQMGQEVILRCVPISNHLYFYWYRQILGQKVEFLVSFYNNEISEKSEIFDDQFSVERPDGSNFTLKIRSTKLEDSAMYFCASSGQGDYRPQHFGDGTRLSIL.

The chain recombines TRBV5-5 with TRBJ2-5; D might be TRBD2 (5 bases). The CDR3 sequence is 13 residues long. V was cut by 4 bases and J by 0 bases, with 7 bases left in between. CDR1 and CDR2 from the germline V gene are SGHKS and YYEKEE (reference sequence). Here the CDR3 reads CASSPGNQETQYF. The CDR3 DNA sequence: TGTGCCAGCAGCCCGGGGAACCAAGAGACCCAGTACTTC.

The rearrangement uses TRBV4-2 and TRBJ2-1, with D possibly matching TRBD2 (5 bases). This CDR3 spans 15 amino acids. V was pared by 0 bases and J by 9 bases, with 15 bases between. CDR1 and CDR2 (germline): LGHNA, YNFKEQ. The CDR3 sequence: CASSQDEGGNREQFF. CDR3 DNA: TGTGCCAGCAGCCAAGATGAGGGTGGGAATCGTGAGCAGTTCTTC.

The chain links TRBV5-5 to TRBJ2-7; 10 nucleotides line up with TRBD1. The V segment lost 0 bases and the J segment 2 bases; nucleotides outside the gene matches: 2. Per the germline V gene, CDR1 is SGHKS and CDR2 is YYEKEE (reference sequence). The CDR3 covers 15 residues. CDR3 DNA sequence: TGTGCCAGCAGCTTGGCGGGGACAGGGGCCTACGAGCAGTACTTC. This encodes CASSLAGTGAYEQYF.

The V gene is TRBV7-9, the J gene TRBJ1-4; D is uncertain. V was cut by 4 bases and J by 4 bases, with 7 bases left in between. This CDR3 has 13 residues. Germline V lookup: CDR1 SEHNR, CDR2 FQNEAQ (reference sequence). CDR3 sequence reads: CASSSSVNEKLFF. CDR3 sequence (DNA): TGTGCCAGCAGCTCATCAGTTAATGAAAAACTGTTTTTT.

This rearrangement joins TRBV4-1 to TRBJ2-3; 9 bases agree with TRBD2. J was trimmed by 7 bases and V by 4 bases; bases with no gene match: 18. The germline gives CDR1 MGHRA, CDR2 YSYEKL. This CDR3 has 18 amino acids. CDR3 amino acids: CASSPIAGAGRGGNTQYF. In DNA, the CDR3 is TGCGCCAGCAGCCCAATAGCGGGAGCGGGTAGGGGAGGAAATACGCAGTATTTT.

The chain links TRBV29-1 to TRBJ2-1; 9 nucleotides match TRBD2. CDR1 and CDR2 (germline): SQVTM, ANQGSEA. This CDR3 comprises 14 residues. J gave up 3 bases and V 7 bases, and 7 bases lay outside the gene matches. CDR3 in DNA: TGCAGCGCCCGGGCTAGCGGGGACTACAATGAGCAGTTCTTC. This translates into CSARASGDYNEQFF.

V is TRBV6-1 and J is TRBJ1-1; D gene uncertain. Germline-derived CDR1 and CDR2 are MNHNS and SASEGT. The CDR3 has 14 amino acids. Trimming cost V 2 bases and J 2 bases, with 9 bases left between them. The CDR3 protein is CASSEPGLNTEAFF. In DNA, the CDR3 is TGTGCCAGCAGTGAACCTGGACTAAACACTGAAGCTTTCTTT.